Following are 20 T cell receptor beta chains from one sample sequenced in a study of beta chain features in type 1 diabetes. For these TCRs, the target antigens are not known. Study outcomes and limitations: All four CD4+ subsets of Type 1 diabetes patients contained TCRB CDR3s that were moderately but significantly shorter.

Investigators reverse transcribed all isolated RNA, so they sequenced expressed TCRB transcripts. Measured with immunoSEQ multiplex PCR; TCRdb has only the in-frame clones, and not every one. In the table there are about 710,000 clones, over 12% of which are singletons. Sequences were obtained from naive CD4+ T cells from blood. The source is a man aged 18 to 29 with type 1 diabetes.

This clone was seen only a few times. The gene calls are TRBV2 and TRBJ2-7; D remains unclear. This CDR3 comprises 13 residues. Germline V gives CDR1 SNHLY, CDR2 FYNNEI. The ends were cut back, 3 bases at V and 7 bases at J, with 13 bases in the middle. In nucleotides, the CDR3 is TGTGCCAGCAGTGAGCGGCAGCCTTATGAGCAGTACTTC. It encodes CASSERQPYEQYF.

This clone was counted only a few times. The chain recombines TRBV7-8 with TRBJ2-3; the match to TRBD2 covers 10 bases. With 7 bases clipped from V and 0 bases from J, the junction kept 7 bases outside the gene matches. The CDR3 is made up of 16 amino acids. Germline-derived CDR1 and CDR2 are SGHVS and FQNEAQ. CDR3 in amino acids: CASIPLAGLSTDTQYF. For the CDR3, the DNA is TGTGCCAGCATCCCACTAGCGGGGCTCAGCACAGATACGCAGTATTTT.

The chain employs TRBV7-2 and TRBJ2-7; D might be TRBD2 (5 bases). The CDR3 is 15 residues long. Germline CDR1 SGHTA, CDR2 FQGNSA. Trimming removed 5 bases from V and 2 bases from J, with 16 bases in between. DNA for the CDR3: TGTGCCAGCAGCCAACGGGGAGACATTGCCTACGAGCAGTACTTC. Its protein product is CASSQRGDIAYEQYF.

The chain has TRBV10-3 and TRBJ2-5; D possibly corresponds to TRBD2 (7 bases). The CDR3 totals 15 residues. The germline gives CDR1 ENHRY, CDR2 SYGVKD. V lost 2 bases and J 6 bases, leaving 16 bases between the germline ends. The CDR3 spells CAISETGTISKTQYF. DNA of the CDR3: TGTGCCATCAGTGAGACAGGGACTATTTCGAAGACCCAGTACTTC.

This clone was picked up a small number of times. V usage is TRBV9 and J usage is TRBJ2-6; D perhaps matches TRBD2 (6 bases). The V and J ends lost 4 bases and 2 bases respectively, with 25 bases between them. The CDR3 spans 20 residues. Germline CDR1 SGDLS, CDR2 YYNGEE. CDR3 amino acids: CASSSPGWRGPYAGANVLTF. The DNA of the CDR3 is TGTGCCAGCAGCTCCCCGGGGTGGAGGGGCCCGTATGCTGGGGCCAACGTCCTGACTTTC.

This chain joins TRBV9 and TRBJ1-2, with TRBD1 identical over 8 bases. V shed 0 bases, J shed 8 bases, and the junction held 3 bases outside the gene matches. Germline CDR1 and CDR2: SGDLS and YYNGEE. CDR3 length: 13 residues. CDR3 sequence reads: CASSVGTGPGYTF. CDR3 bases: TGTGCCAGCAGCGTAGGGACAGGGCCCGGCTACACCTTC.

This clone occurred a few times. The chain couples TRBV30 to TRBJ1-1; D possibly corresponds to TRBD1 (5 bases). Deletions cut 5 bases from V and 8 bases from J, with 21 bases between. CDR1 and CDR2 (germline): GTSNPN, SVGIG (reference sequence). The CDR3 is made up of 14 amino acids. This CDR3 reads CAWGAQGTASEAFF. The DNA for the CDR3 is TGTGCCTGGGGTGCCCAAGGGACCGCCTCAGAAGCTTTCTTT.

This clone turned up a few times. V usage is TRBV7-3 and J usage is TRBJ1-6, with D unresolved. This CDR3 has 15 residues. CDR1 SGHTA and CDR2 FQGTGA come from the germline V gene. Between the trimmed V and J ends, which lost 3 bases and 4 bases, there was a span of 10 bases. The CDR3 reads CASSLGPDYNSPLHF. The CDR3 nucleotides are TGTGCCAGCAGCTTGGGTCCGGATTATAATTCACCCCTCCACTTT.

The V gene is TRBV14, the J gene TRBJ2-3, with D tentatively TRBD1 (5 bases). CDR3 length: 13 residues. From germline, CDR1 is SGHDN and CDR2 FVKESK. V was clipped by 1 base and J by 6 bases, with 8 bases between them. CDR3 DNA: TGTGCCAGCAGCCAAGTTGGGGCGGATACGCAGTATTTT. It specifies CASSQVGADTQYF.

V is TRBV2 and J is TRBJ1-2, with D unclear. The V end lost 7 bases, the J end lost 8 bases, and 17 bases lay between the germline ends. The CDR3 has 13 amino acids. CDR1 is SNHLY, CDR2 FYNNEI, per germline. The CDR3 coding sequence is TGTGCCAGCACCCCACGGGTGGAGCGGGGCTACACCTTC. This encodes CASTPRVERGYTF.

This clone has more than one count but fewer than ten. The V call is TRBV28, the J call TRBJ2-1; no clear D gene. The germline V and J ends were trimmed by 5 bases and 7 bases, with 9 bases remaining between them. Germline V gene lookup returns CDR1 MDHEN and CDR2 SYDVKM. The CDR3 loop spans 12 amino acids. Here the CDR3 DNA reads TGTGCCAGCAGTCCTCCCGAGAATGAGCAGTTCTTC. Translating gives CASSPPENEQFF.

As concerns this clone: The sample has other DNA sequences that encode this CDR3 too. The chain combines TRBV20-1 with TRBJ1-5; the D is unclear. The CDR3 loop spans 11 amino acids. Germline-derived CDR1 and CDR2 are DFQATT and SNEGSKA (reference sequence). Trimming removed 1 base at V and 6 bases at J, with 4 bases between. The CDR3: CSARGSQPQHF. CDR3 sequence (DNA): TGCAGTGCTAGAGGGAGTCAGCCCCAGCATTTT.

In this sample, this clone turned up many times. The V and J genes are TRBV28 and TRBJ2-1; D gene uncertain. CDR1 and CDR2 (germline): MDHEN, SYDVKM. V lost 11 bases to trimming and J lost 3 bases, with 14 bases between them. The CDR3 is made up of 13 amino acids. The CDR3: CAGGGSNYNEQFF. The CDR3 DNA is TGTGCCGGTGGCGGATCGAACTACAATGAGCAGTTCTTC.

J is TRBJ1-5 and V is TRBV5-1; the D gene is possibly TRBD1 (5 bases). V lost 0 bases, J lost 7 bases, and 11 bases lay in between. There are 14 residues in the CDR3. The germline gives CDR1 SGHRS, CDR2 YFSETQ. The CDR3 sequence is CASSLVQGAQPQHF. CDR3 nucleotides: TGCGCCAGCAGCTTGGTTCAGGGAGCGCAGCCCCAGCATTTT.

The V call is TRBV19, the J call TRBJ2-7, with D uncertain. Between the trimmed V and J ends, which lost 5 bases and 0 bases, there was a span of 11 bases. Germline CDR1 and CDR2: LNHDA and SQIVND (reference sequence). This CDR3 spans 14 amino acids. As DNA, the CDR3 is TGTGCCAGTAGTCGTCAGAGTAGCTCCTACGAGCAGTACTTC. It translates to CASSRQSSSYEQYF.

The rearrangement links TRBV6-6 to TRBJ1-1; D gene uncertain. The V gene's germline CDR1 is MNHNY and CDR2 SVGAGI (reference sequence). The CDR3 is 12 amino acids. The V end lost 5 bases, the J end lost 0 bases, and 4 bases lay between the germline ends. As DNA, the CDR3 is TGTGCCAGCAGTGCCTTGAACACTGAAGCTTTCTTT. Translated, it gives CASSALNTEAFF.

The chain couples TRBV30 to TRBJ2-4; a possible D gene is TRBD2 (5 bases). The V gene's germline CDR1 is GTSNPN and CDR2 SVGIG (reference sequence). With 7 bases removed from V and 3 bases from J, the gap between germline ends came to 13 bases. The CDR3 covers 13 residues. The CDR3 sequence: CASHRGDKNIQYF. CDR3 nucleotide sequence: TGTGCCTCCCATCGGGGAGACAAAAACATTCAGTACTTC.

This chain uses TRBV29-1 with TRBJ2-1; D is ambiguous. CDR3 size: 10 residues. The ends were cut back, 8 bases at V and 12 bases at J, with 14 bases in the middle. Germline assignment: CDR1 SQVTM and CDR2 ANQGSEA. In DNA form, the CDR3 reads TGCAGCATCACCGGTGGAACGCAGTTCTTC. Protein: CSITGGTQFF.

V gene TRBV6-5 combines with J gene TRBJ2-7; 10 bases map to TRBD1. CDR1 MNHEY and CDR2 SVGAGI come from the germline V gene. The CDR3 runs 14 residues. V lost 6 bases, J lost 0 bases, and 2 bases stayed unmatched. DNA for the CDR3: TGTGCCAGCAGGACAGGGGGCACCTCCTACGAGCAGTACTTC. Translating it yields CASRTGGTSYEQYF.

This clone was counted only a few times. The genes are TRBV5-1 and TRBJ1-1; 11 bases agree with TRBD1. The CDR3 sequence is 15 residues long. The V segment lost 5 bases and the J segment 4 bases; nucleotides outside the gene matches: 7. Germline CDR1 SGHRS, CDR2 YFSETQ. As DNA, the CDR3 is TGCGCCAGCAGGCATGGACAGGGGGCAGGCACTGAAGCTTTCTTT. Translated, it gives CASRHGQGAGTEAFF.